This T cell receptor (beta chain) was found in a study of shared clonotypes between healthy human individuals. TCRdb keeps only in-frame clones here, not all; method: immunoSEQ multiplex PCR. The data show 550,000 to 700,000 clones, around 73% seen once. Germline-derived CDR1 and CDR2 are SGDLS and YYNGEE. The CDR3 runs to 16 residues. Trimming at V came to 5 bases and at J to 6 bases, leaving 11 bases not matched to a gene. Study-wide results and limits: The study found approximately 5% of naive CD4 clonotypes shared across four donors.

Concerning this clone: The antigen is undetermined.

Sequenced input: memory CD4+ T cells sorted from blood. Subset defined: CD45RA-negative fraction. The chain uses TRBV9 and TRBJ2-2; 9 nucleotides match TRBD2. The TCR comes from a woman in her 30s in good health. CDR3 residues: CASSQIAGAVPGELFF. DNA for the CDR3: TGTGCCAGCAGTCAAATAGCGGGGGCCGTCCCCGGGGAGCTGTTTTTT.